The T cell receptor (beta chain) under discussion was sequenced for a study of blood T cell repertoires in COVID-19. Study-wide background: In each case, the material was cDNA or gDNA derived from T cells, B-cell-depleted T cells, or PBMCs.

This CDR3 is built from 15 residues. Germline CDR1 SGHVS, CDR2 FQNEAQ. Trimming at V came to 4 bases and at J to 1 base, leaving 6 bases not matched to a gene. Seattle researchers signed up patients amid active infection and tracked them longitudinally. Methods used by the authors: By means of reference gene primer amplification, nucleated cell counts were estimated. Only in-frame clones appear in the TCRdb table, and some are missing; sequencing was by immunoSEQ multiplex PCR. The V and J calls and clone size were taken over from that table, and D and trimming were inferred from the DNA. Of approximately 90,000 clones in the sample, 75% to 80% are singletons; the top ten hold more than 6%.

Sequenced material: peripheral blood. V is TRBV7-8 and J is TRBJ2-7; TRBD2 agrees at 8 bases. This clonotype was sampled from a man in his sixties or seventies with COVID-19, enrolled during active disease. CDR3 in DNA: TGTGCCAGCAGCTCTAGGACTAGCCGTTCCTACGAGCAGTACTTC. Protein: CASSSRTSRSYEQYF.